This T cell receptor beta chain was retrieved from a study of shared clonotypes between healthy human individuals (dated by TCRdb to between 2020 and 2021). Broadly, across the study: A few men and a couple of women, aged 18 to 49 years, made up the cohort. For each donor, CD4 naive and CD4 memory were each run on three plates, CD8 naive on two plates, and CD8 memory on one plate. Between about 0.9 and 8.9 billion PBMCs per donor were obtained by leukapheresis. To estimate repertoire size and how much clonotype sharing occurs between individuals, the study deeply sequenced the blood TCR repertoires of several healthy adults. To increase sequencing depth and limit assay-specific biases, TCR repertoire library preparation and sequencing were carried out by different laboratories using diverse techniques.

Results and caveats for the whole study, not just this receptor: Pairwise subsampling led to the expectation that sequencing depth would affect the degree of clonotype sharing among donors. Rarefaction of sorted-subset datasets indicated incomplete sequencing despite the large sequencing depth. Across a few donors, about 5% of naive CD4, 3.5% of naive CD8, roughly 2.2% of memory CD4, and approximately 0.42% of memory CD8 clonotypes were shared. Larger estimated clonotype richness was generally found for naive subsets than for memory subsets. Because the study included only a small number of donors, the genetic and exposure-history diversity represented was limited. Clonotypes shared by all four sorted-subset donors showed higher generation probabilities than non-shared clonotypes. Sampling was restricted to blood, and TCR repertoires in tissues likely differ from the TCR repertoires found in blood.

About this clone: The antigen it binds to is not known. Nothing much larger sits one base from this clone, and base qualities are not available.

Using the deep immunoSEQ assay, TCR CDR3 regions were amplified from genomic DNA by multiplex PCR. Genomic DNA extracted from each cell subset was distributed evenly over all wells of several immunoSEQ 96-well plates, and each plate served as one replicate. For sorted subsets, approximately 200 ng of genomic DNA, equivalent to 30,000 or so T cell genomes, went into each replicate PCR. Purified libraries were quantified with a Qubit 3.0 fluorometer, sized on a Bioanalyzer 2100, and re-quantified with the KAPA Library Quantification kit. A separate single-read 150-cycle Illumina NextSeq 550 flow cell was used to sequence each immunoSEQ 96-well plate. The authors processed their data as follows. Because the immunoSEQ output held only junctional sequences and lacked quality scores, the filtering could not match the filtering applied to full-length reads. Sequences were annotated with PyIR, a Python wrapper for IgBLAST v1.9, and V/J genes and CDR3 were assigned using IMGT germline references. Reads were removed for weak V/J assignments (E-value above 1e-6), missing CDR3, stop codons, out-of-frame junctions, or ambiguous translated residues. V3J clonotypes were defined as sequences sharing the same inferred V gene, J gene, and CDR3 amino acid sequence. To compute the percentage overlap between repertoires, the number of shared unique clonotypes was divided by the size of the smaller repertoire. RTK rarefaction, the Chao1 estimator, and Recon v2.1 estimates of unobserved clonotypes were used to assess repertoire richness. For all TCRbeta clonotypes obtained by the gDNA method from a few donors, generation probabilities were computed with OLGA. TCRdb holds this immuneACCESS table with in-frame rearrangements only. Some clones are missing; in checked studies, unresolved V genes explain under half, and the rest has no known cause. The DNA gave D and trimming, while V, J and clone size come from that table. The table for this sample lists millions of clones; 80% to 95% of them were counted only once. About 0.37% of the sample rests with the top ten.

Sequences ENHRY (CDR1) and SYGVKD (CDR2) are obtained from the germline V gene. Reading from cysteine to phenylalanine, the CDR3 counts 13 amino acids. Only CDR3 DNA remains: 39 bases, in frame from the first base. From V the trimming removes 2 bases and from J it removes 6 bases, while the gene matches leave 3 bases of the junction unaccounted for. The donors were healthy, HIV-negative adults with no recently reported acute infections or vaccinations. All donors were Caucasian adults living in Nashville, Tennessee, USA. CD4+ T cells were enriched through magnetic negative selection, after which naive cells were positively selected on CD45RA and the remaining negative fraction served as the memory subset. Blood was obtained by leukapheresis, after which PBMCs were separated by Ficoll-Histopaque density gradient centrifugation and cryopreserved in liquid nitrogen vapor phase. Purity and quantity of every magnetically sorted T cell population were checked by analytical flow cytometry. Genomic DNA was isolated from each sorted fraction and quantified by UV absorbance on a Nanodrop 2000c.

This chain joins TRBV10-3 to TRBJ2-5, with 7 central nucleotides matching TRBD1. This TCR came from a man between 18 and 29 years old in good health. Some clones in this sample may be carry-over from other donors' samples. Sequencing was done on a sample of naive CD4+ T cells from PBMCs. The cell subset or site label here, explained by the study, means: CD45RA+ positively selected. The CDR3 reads CAISEDREQTQYF. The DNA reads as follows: TGTGCCATCAGTGAGGACAGGGAACAGACCCAGTACTTC.